This T cell receptor (beta chain) is drawn from a study of T cells after yellow fever vaccination. Findings and caveats of the study: The presence of abundant clonotypes contaminating from the bulk population was possible in FACS-sorted repertoires.

Germline CDR1 reads SGHRS; CDR2 reads YFSETQ. Trimming left V 3 bases short and J 5 bases short, with 14 bases between. The length of the CDR3 is 14 residues. This clonotype was observed at least ten times. Its matching antigen is unknown. UMIs and a universal primer site were added when TCR cDNA was made by 5'RACE template switching. TCRdb passed the 5' RACE reads through MiXCR, listing each CDR3 protein once. The sample yields a few hundred thousand distinct CDR3 sequences, approximately 4% seen once. This TCR derives from a man between 18 and 29 years old who received the YFV17D yellow fever vaccine. The material was PBMCs, obtained 5 days after the yellow fever booster vaccination. The genes are TRBV5-1 and TRBJ1-1; a possible D gene is TRBD1 (5 bases). The CDR3: CASSSGTRGTEAFF. The CDR3 DNA reads as TGCGCCAGCAGCTCCGGGACCCGGGGGACTGAAGCTTTCTTT.